The 28 T cell receptor beta chains given below trace back to one sample, sequenced in a study of cytomegalovirus exposure and HLA in healthy donors. Produced via immunoSEQ multiplex PCR; TCRdb's table is partial and in-frame only. Counted here are fewer than 150,000 clones, just over 85% occurring once; the ten biggest clones make up around 8%. The source material was PBMCs. Source of these receptors: a woman under 30 in good health and CMV-seropositive.

The V call is TRBV9, the J call TRBJ1-1; D is perhaps TRBD1 (6 bases). CDR3 length: 16 residues. Trimming cost V 1 base and J 0 bases, with 13 bases left between them. Germline lookup yields CDR1 SGDLS and CDR2 YYNGEE. The CDR3 nucleotides read TGTGCCAGCAGCGTAACGGTGGACAGCATGAACACTGAAGCTTTCTTT. As protein: CASSVTVDSMNTEAFF.

This clone was detected a few times. The rearrangement uses TRBV2 and TRBJ1-6; possibly TRBD1 for D (5 bases). CDR3 length equals 14 residues. The germline V gene has CDR1 SNHLY and CDR2 FYNNEI. V was trimmed by 4 bases and J by 9 bases, leaving 13 bases between them. In DNA, the CDR3 is TGTGCCAGCAGTGTGCAGGGCGTCGGTTCACCCCTCCACTTT. Its translation: CASSVQGVGSPLHF.

The chain is built from TRBV2 and TRBJ2-3; D is ambiguous. Germline-derived CDR1 and CDR2 are SNHLY and FYNNEI. V gave up 4 bases and J gave up 0 bases, with 5 bases separating them. CDR3 length: 13 residues. CDR3 region: CASSALSTDTQYF. The DNA of the CDR3 is TGTGCCAGCAGTGCCCTGAGCACAGATACGCAGTATTTT.

The J gene is TRBJ1-1, the V gene TRBV25-1; D uncertain. This CDR3 region has 14 residues. V was clipped by 7 bases and J by 0 bases, with 12 bases between them. Per germline, CDR1 MGHDK and CDR2 SYGVNS. In DNA, the CDR3 is TGTGCCAGCATCGAGACGGGGATGAACACTGAAGCTTTCTTT. As protein: CASIETGMNTEAFF. Together with reference TRBV25-1 and TRBJ1-1, the CDR3 gives the full variable domain: EADIYQTPRYLVIGTGKKITLECSQTMGHDKMYWYQQDPGMELHLIHYSYGVNSTEKGDLSSESTVSRIRTEHFPLTLESARPSHTSQYLCASIETGMNTEAFFGQGTRLTVV.

This rearrangement joins TRBV18 to TRBJ1-6; D remains unclear. Germline V gives CDR1 KGHSH, CDR2 LQKENI. CDR3 length equals 14 residues. Trimming pared 6 bases from V and 0 bases from J, leaving 6 bases between. CDR3 sequence reads: CASSESSYNSPLHF. CDR3 DNA: TGTGCCAGCTCTGAGAGCTCCTATAATTCACCCCTCCACTTT. The entire variable domain, with the rest obtained from reference TRBV18 and TRBJ1-6, is as follows: NAGVMQNPRHLVRRRGQEARLRCSPMKGHSHVYWYRQLPEEGLKFMVYLQKENIIDESGMPKERFSAEFPKEGPSILRIQQVVRGDSAAYFCASSESSYNSPLHFGNGTRLTVT.

The chain carries TRBV13 and TRBJ2-2; D is perhaps TRBD2 (5 bases). The ends were cut back, 3 bases at V and 1 base at J, with 9 bases in the middle. The CDR3 is 15 residues long. The germline gives CDR1 PRHDT, CDR2 FYEKMQ (reference sequence). DNA for the CDR3: TGTGCCAGCAGCTTGGAGGCTTTGAACACCGGGGAGCTGTTTTTT. This gives the protein CASSLEALNTGELFF.

V is TRBV10-3 and J is TRBJ2-1; D is perhaps TRBD1 (9 bases). The CDR3 consists of 19 residues. The germline V gene encodes CDR1 ENHRY and CDR2 SYGVKD. Trimming stripped 8 bases from V and 0 bases from J, with 26 bases between. CDR3 amino acids: CAIQAGDREGISSYNEQFF. In nucleotides, the CDR3 is TGTGCCATCCAAGCGGGGGACAGGGAAGGAATAAGCTCCTACAATGAGCAGTTCTTC.

The chain joins TRBV4-1 to TRBJ2-1; D unclear. CDR1 and CDR2 (germline): MGHRA, YSYEKL. V dropped 2 bases and J dropped 2 bases, with 13 bases sitting between them. The CDR3 totals 16 residues. CDR3 DNA: TGCGCCAGCAGCCAAACGGTCCTCGTAACCTACAATGAGCAGTTCTTC. This encodes CASSQTVLVTYNEQFF.

This clone was found once. This chain joins TRBV10-3 and TRBJ2-1; 9 nucleotides align to TRBD1. J was trimmed by 0 bases and V by 7 bases; bases with no gene match: 13. From germline, CDR1 is ENHRY and CDR2 SYGVKD. The CDR3 runs 18 residues. The DNA for the CDR3 is TGTGCCATCAAGCCGGGACAGGGAATCCAGAGCTCCTACAATGAGCAGTTCTTC. Its protein is CAIKPGQGIQSSYNEQFF.

This chain links TRBV6-1 with TRBJ2-2; maybe TRBD1 (6 bases). The ends were cut back, 4 bases at V and 1 base at J, with 13 bases in the middle. Germline CDR1 reads MNHNS; CDR2 reads SASEGT. The CDR3 has 16 amino acids. CDR3 sequence reads: CASSVWGQMNTGELFF. CDR3 bases: TGTGCCAGCAGTGTCTGGGGACAAATGAACACCGGGGAGCTGTTTTTT.

The J gene is TRBJ2-2, the V gene TRBV7-9; a possible D gene is TRBD1 (5 bases). Germline V CDR1 and CDR2: SEHNR, FQNEAQ (reference sequence). The length of the CDR3 is 16 residues. V lost 1 base and J lost 1, with 10 bases in between. The CDR3 bases are TGTGCCAGCAGCTTAGGTGGGCAGGGGAACACCGGGGAGCTGTTTTTT. It encodes CASSLGGQGNTGELFF.

Here the CDR3 reads CASSLLFGQGTDTQYF. CDR3 coding DNA: TGTGCCAGCTCACTCCTCTTCGGACAGGGCACAGATACGCAGTATTTT. The chain links TRBV18 to TRBJ2-3, with 7 positions matching TRBD1. J was trimmed by 1 base and V by 4 bases; bases with no gene match: 8. This CDR3 spans 16 amino acids. The V gene's germline CDR1 is KGHSH and CDR2 LQKENI.

In its sample, this clone was seen once. This chain joins TRBV5-5 and TRBJ2-7; a possible D gene is TRBD1 (6 bases). In germline, CDR1 is SGHKS, CDR2 YYEKEE (reference sequence). The V end was cut by 4 bases, the J end by 2 bases, with 13 bases between. This CDR3 is built from 14 residues. DNA for the CDR3: TGTGCCAGCAGCCTCCGGGACACCACCTACGAGCAGTACTTC. It encodes CASSLRDTTYEQYF. Using reference TRBV5-5 and TRBJ2-7 for the parts outside the CDR3, the full variable domain is DAGVTQSPTHLIKTRGQQVTLRCSPISGHKSVSWYQQVLGQGPQFIFQYYEKEERGRGNFPDRFSARQFPNYSSELNVNALLLGDSALYLCASSLRDTTYEQYFGPGTRLTVT.

The genes are TRBV7-9 and TRBJ2-7; 10 positions match TRBD2. The CDR3 contains 16 residues. Germline loops: CDR1 SEHNR, CDR2 FQNEAQ (reference sequence). Unmatched junction bases numbered 8, after V lost 5 bases and J lost 1 base. The CDR3 sequence is CASSPGLADSSYEQYF. DNA for the CDR3: TGTGCCAGCAGCCCCGGACTAGCGGATTCTTCCTACGAGCAGTACTTC.

The CDR3 bases are TGCAGCGTTGAGCTGACTAGCGGGGTGGGGGATACGCAGTATTTT. Amino acid sequence: CSVELTSGVGDTQYF. V usage is TRBV29-1 and J usage is TRBJ2-3; TRBD2 matches at 11 bases. The CDR3 loop spans 15 amino acids. Losses at the gene ends were 3 bases for V and 6 bases for J; bases not matched to a gene: 8. The germline V gene encodes CDR1 SQVTM and CDR2 ANQGSEA.

This chain joins TRBV19 and TRBJ1-6; D not certain. Trimming left V 5 bases short and J 10 bases short, with 15 bases between. Germline loops: CDR1 LNHDA, CDR2 SQIVND (reference sequence). This CDR3 is built from 14 residues. The CDR3 reads CASSGGRERSPLHF. The CDR3 DNA reads TGTGCCAGTAGTGGAGGGAGAGAGCGATCACCCCTCCACTTT.

The V and J genes are TRBV27 and TRBJ2-3; 8 bases are shared with TRBD1. J lost 7 bases, V lost 7 bases, and 13 bases had no gene match. Germline V lookup: CDR1 MNHEY, CDR2 SMNVEV (reference sequence). This CDR3 region has 15 residues. The CDR3 reads CASTVIGTGLNTQYF. The CDR3 DNA sequence: TGTGCCAGCACCGTGATAGGGACAGGTTTAAATACGCAGTATTTT.

The V gene is TRBV6-5, the J gene TRBJ1-1, with a tentative D call TRBD1 (5 bases). The CDR3 sequence is 15 residues long. The ends were cut back, 7 bases at V and 7 bases at J, with 22 bases in the middle. Germline V gene lookup returns CDR1 MNHEY and CDR2 SVGAGI. CDR3 coding DNA: TGTGCCAGCACACCAGACAGTCCAGCCCCGATTGAAGCTTTCTTT. This sequence encodes CASTPDSPAPIEAFF.

The chain is built from TRBV7-3 and TRBJ2-3, with 12 bases identical to TRBD2. The CDR3 is 16 amino acids. V shed 6 bases, J shed 0 bases, and the junction held 4 bases outside the gene matches. The germline V gene encodes CDR1 SGHTA and CDR2 FQGTGA. The CDR3 bases are TGTGCCAGCAGTCACACTAGCGGGGGGAGCACAGATACGCAGTATTTT. Translated: CASSHTSGGSTDTQYF. The full variable domain, with the rest looked up from reference TRBV7-3 and TRBJ2-3, is GAGVSQTPSNKVTEKGKYVELRCDPISGHTALYWYRQSLGQGPEFLIYFQGTGAADDSGLPNDRFFAVRPEGSVSTLKIQRTERGDSAVYLCASSHTSGGSTDTQYFGPGTRLTVL.

The V gene is TRBV27, the J gene TRBJ1-1, with D possibly matching TRBD1 (5 bases). Germline V gene sequence: CDR1 MNHEY, CDR2 SMNVEV (reference sequence). Between the trimmed V and J ends, which lost 2 bases and 5 bases, there was a span of 15 bases. The CDR3 has 15 residues. The CDR3 region has the DNA TGTGCCAGCAGTTTAGACCAGGCGGGGGAGACTGAAGCTTTCTTT. Translating it yields CASSLDQAGETEAFF.

The genes are TRBV6-1 and TRBJ2-5, with 12 bases aligning to TRBD2. The CDR3 length is 15 residues. V shed 6 bases, J shed 5 bases, and the junction held 7 bases outside the gene matches. The germline V gene has CDR1 MNHNS and CDR2 SASEGT. The CDR3 sequence: CASSNLAGGWETQYF. In DNA form, the CDR3 reads TGTGCCAGCAGCAACCTAGCGGGAGGGTGGGAGACCCAGTACTTC.

V is TRBV28 and J is TRBJ2-7; 12 nucleotides agree with TRBD2. V lost 3 bases and J lost 2; bases outside the gene matches: 11. Germline-derived CDR1 and CDR2 are MDHEN and SYDVKM. This CDR3 comprises 18 residues. CDR3 nucleotides: TGTGCCAGCAGTTTGGATGCCCGGGGACTAGCGGGTACCTACGAGCAGTACTTC. Protein: CASSLDARGLAGTYEQYF.

The chain carries TRBV30 and TRBJ2-1, with D tentatively TRBD1 (6 bases). V was pared by 5 bases and J by 0 bases, with 14 bases between. This CDR3 region has 15 residues. CDR1 GTSNPN and CDR2 SVGIG come from the germline V gene (reference sequence). CDR3 bases: TGTGCCTGGGTAAGGGGGTCTCTCTCCTACAATGAGCAGTTCTTC. Translated, it gives CAWVRGSLSYNEQFF.

The gene calls are TRBV20-1 and TRBJ1-2, with TRBD1 matching over 7 bases. Germline-derived CDR1 and CDR2 are DFQATT and SNEGSKA (reference sequence). This CDR3 is 11 amino acids long. V lost 6 bases and J lost 4; bases outside the gene matches: 2. CDR3 coding DNA: TGCAGTGCCGGGACAGTCTATGGCTACACCTTC. It translates to CSAGTVYGYTF.

The V gene is TRBV30, the J gene TRBJ2-1; D gene uncertain. Germline assignment: CDR1 GTSNPN and CDR2 SVGIG (reference sequence). The CDR3 has 12 amino acids. The V gene lost 2 bases and the J gene lost 6 bases, with 8 bases spanning the gap. As DNA, the CDR3 is TGTGCCTGGAGTCGCGGTAGCAATGAGCAGTTCTTC. It specifies CAWSRGSNEQFF.

The chain is built from TRBV14 and TRBJ2-1; 10 nucleotides match TRBD1. Germline CDR1 SGHDN, CDR2 FVKESK. The CDR3 extends over 14 amino acids. With 3 bases clipped from V and 6 bases from J, the junction kept 2 bases outside the gene matches. The CDR3 loop reads CASSHRDRGNEQFF. CDR3 DNA: TGTGCCAGCAGCCATCGGGACAGGGGCAATGAGCAGTTCTTC.

The J gene is TRBJ2-1, the V gene TRBV5-1; 8 positions match TRBD2. Trimming removed 0 bases from V and 0 bases from J; junction bases left unmatched: 5. Germline assignment: CDR1 SGHRS and CDR2 YFSETQ. CDR3 length: 17 amino acids. CDR3 coding DNA: TGCGCCAGCAGCTTGGTCGGGGGGGCAGACTCCTACAATGAGCAGTTCTTC. This codes for CASSLVGGADSYNEQFF.

The chain combines TRBV28 with TRBJ1-5, with a tentative D call TRBD1 (5 bases). This CDR3 has 15 residues. Germline V CDR1 and CDR2: MDHEN, SYDVKM. Trimming left V 5 bases short and J 1 base short, with 12 bases between. The CDR3 bases are TGTGCCAGCAGTCCAATTGGGGGGAGCAATCAGCCCCAGCATTTT. Its protein is CASSPIGGSNQPQHF.